This TCR beta chain was sequenced during a study of T-cell reconstitution after alpha-beta-depleted transplantation in children. Researchers prepared the TCRbeta library using unique molecular identifiers, the study reports. TCRdb itself ran the PCR reads through MiXCR, one entry per CDR3 protein. Counted here are fewer than 450,000 distinct CDR3 sequences, under 20% occurring once; the ten biggest clones make up around 43%. The CDR3 is 15 amino acids. V was trimmed by 1 base and J by 2 bases, leaving 10 bases between them. Germline V lookup: CDR1 KGHSH, CDR2 LQKENI. This clonotype was seen a single time.

The clonotype was recovered from a male patient aged 2 to 9 who had a stem cell transplant for acute lymphoblastic leukemia, so the T cells may come from the graft donor. Source: PBMCs, mostly from graft donor cells, taken 360 days after TCRalphabeta/CD19-depleted stem cell transplant. The V call is TRBV18, the J call TRBJ2-3; D is unresolved. The chain's CDR3 is CASSPLDIPTDTQYF. CDR3 DNA: TGTGCCAGCTCACCACTCGACATCCCCACAGATACGCAGTATTTT.